These T cell receptor beta chains were read from a single sample in a study of monozygotic twins with inflammatory bowel disease. TCRdb reworked the 5' RACE reads into one entry per CDR3 protein, no DNA. The sample table sets out about 160,000 distinct CDR3 sequences. The specimen was blood. These receptors were taken from a human donor with ulcerative colitis or Crohn's disease, or a healthy co-twin of an affected twin (not recorded which). The CDR3 runs from the conserved cysteine through the conserved F or W.

j_call	v_call	cdr3_aa
TRBJ2-7	TRBV5-6	CASSFGGIAHEQYF
TRBJ2-3	TRBV6-2/TRBV6-3	CASSQRTGASTDTQYF
TRBJ1-6	TRBV20-1	CSAPGQPNSPLHF
TRBJ2-1	TRBV4-2	CASSPGASDHNEQFF
TRBJ1-5	TRBV6-5	CASSYTQGAGNQPQHF
TRBJ2-1	TRBV27	CASSGPSSYNEQFF
TRBJ1-6	TRBV24-1	CATRDRGENSPLHF
TRBJ2-3	TRBV29-1	CSVGAGGRTDTQYF
TRBJ2-7	TRBV29-1	CSAIQGFGYEQYF
TRBJ1-5	TRBV29-1	CSVDPGGGQPQHF
TRBJ1-5	TRBV27	CASSLGENQPQHF
TRBJ2-3	TRBV7-9	CASSFKRLAGDWDTQYF
TRBJ2-7	TRBV28	CASSSGWVSYEQYF
TRBJ1-1	TRBV5-1	CASKRQWTLNTEAFF
TRBJ1-5	TRBV12-3/TRBV12-4	CASSPQGLSNQPQHF
TRBJ1-5	TRBV24-1	CATSSGTGPNQPQHF
TRBJ2-1	TRBV27	CASTQLGLELDEQFF
TRBJ2-5	TRBV28	CASSFYSGQGGETQYF
TRBJ2-1	TRBV5-1	CASSQPTGTSRGNEQFF
TRBJ2-3	TRBV20-1	CSARDNPDTQYF
TRBJ2-7	TRBV6-4	CASSPPGQGLSYEQYF
TRBJ2-3	TRBV3-1	CASRPGTSERTDTQYF
TRBJ2-5	TRBV7-6	CASSQGLAGEPATQYF
TRBJ2-7	TRBV6-2/TRBV6-3	CASSFLAGLYEQYF
TRBJ1-1	TRBV3-1	CASQEGSYGEAFF
TRBJ2-7	TRBV5-4	CASSGGLAGALEQYF
TRBJ2-3	TRBV6-1	CASSRTGSAGTGGDTQYF
TRBJ1-1	TRBV7-9	CASTRSREAFF